This T cell receptor beta chain was observed in a study of T cells in Graves' hyperthyroidism and ophthalmopathy. Turning to the study itself: Peripheral blood was taken when the disease was first diagnosed, before any treatment began. Overall study results and limits: Most thyroid clonotypes expanded above 0.001 appeared in blood too.

CDR3 size: 15 residues. With V trimmed by 7 bases and J by 0 bases, 5 bases remained unmatched. Germline V lookup: CDR1 MNHNS, CDR2 SASEGT. Graves' hyperthyroidism qualified as stable when ophthalmopathy did not progress within 18 months. The study based diagnoses on clinical symptoms, serum thyroxine and TRAb, thyroid ultrasound and orbital computed tomography. Only a few counts were recorded for this clonotype. The antigen remains undetermined. Amplified TCR beta CDR3 regions came from RNA transcripts. The HTBI primer set drove a first-round RT-PCR of the TCR CDR3. TCRdb independently ran MiXCR on the multiplex PCR reads; one entry per CDR3 protein. The sample consists of around 420,000 distinct CDR3 sequences, 15% to 18% of them appearing once.

The specimen was blood. This sequence joins TRBV6-1 and TRBJ2-3, with 9 bases matching TRBD2. This receptor was taken from a woman aged 18-29 years with Graves' hyperthyroidism. The CDR3 DNA reads TGTGCCAGCACCACGACTAGCGGCAGCACAGATACGCAGTATTTT. It yields the protein CASTTTSGSTDTQYF.